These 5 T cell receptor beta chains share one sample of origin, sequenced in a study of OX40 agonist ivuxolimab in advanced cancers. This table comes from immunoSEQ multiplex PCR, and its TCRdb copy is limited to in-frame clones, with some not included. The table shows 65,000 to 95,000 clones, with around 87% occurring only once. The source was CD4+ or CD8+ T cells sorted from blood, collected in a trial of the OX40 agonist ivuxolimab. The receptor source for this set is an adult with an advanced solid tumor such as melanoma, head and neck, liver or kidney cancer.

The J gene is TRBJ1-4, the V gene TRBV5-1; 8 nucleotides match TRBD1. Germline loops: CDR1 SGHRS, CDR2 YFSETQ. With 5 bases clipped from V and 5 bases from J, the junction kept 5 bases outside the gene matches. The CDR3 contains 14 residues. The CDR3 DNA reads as TGCGCCAGCAGTCGGACAGGGAAAAATGAAAAACTGTTTTTT. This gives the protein CASSRTGKNEKLFF.

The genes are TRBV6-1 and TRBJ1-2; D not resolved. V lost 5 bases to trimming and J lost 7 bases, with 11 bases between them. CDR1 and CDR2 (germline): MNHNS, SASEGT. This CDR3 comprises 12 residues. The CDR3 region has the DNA TGTGCCAGCAGTTTCCAAGGCGGTGGCTACACCTTC. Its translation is CASSFQGGGYTF.

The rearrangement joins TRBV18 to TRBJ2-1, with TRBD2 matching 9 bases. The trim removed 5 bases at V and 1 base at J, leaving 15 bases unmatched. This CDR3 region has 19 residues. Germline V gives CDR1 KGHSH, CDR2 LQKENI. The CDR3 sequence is CASSGVTSGRPRSYNEQFF. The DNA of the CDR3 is TGTGCCAGCTCAGGGGTCACTAGCGGGCGCCCCCGGTCCTACAATGAGCAGTTCTTC.

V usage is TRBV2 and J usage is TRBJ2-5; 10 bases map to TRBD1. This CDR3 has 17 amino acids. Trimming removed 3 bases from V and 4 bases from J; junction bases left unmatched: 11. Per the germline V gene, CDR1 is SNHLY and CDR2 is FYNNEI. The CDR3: CASSEGRDRGRVETQYF. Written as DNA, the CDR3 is TGTGCCAGCAGTGAGGGGAGAGACAGGGGGCGGGTAGAGACCCAGTACTTC.

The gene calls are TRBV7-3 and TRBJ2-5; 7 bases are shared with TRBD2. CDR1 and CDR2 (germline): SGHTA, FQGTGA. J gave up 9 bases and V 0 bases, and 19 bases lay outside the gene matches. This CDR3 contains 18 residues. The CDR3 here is CASSLTLRGGTTGGAQYF. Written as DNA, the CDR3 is TGTGCCAGCAGCTTAACTTTACGGGGCGGGACTACCGGAGGGGCCCAGTACTTC. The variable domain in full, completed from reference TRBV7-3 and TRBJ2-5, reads GAGVSQTPSNKVTEKGKYVELRCDPISGHTALYWYRQSLGQGPEFLIYFQGTGAADDSGLPNDRFFAVRPEGSVSTLKIQRTERGDSAVYLCASSLTLRGGTTGGAQYFGPGTRLLVL.